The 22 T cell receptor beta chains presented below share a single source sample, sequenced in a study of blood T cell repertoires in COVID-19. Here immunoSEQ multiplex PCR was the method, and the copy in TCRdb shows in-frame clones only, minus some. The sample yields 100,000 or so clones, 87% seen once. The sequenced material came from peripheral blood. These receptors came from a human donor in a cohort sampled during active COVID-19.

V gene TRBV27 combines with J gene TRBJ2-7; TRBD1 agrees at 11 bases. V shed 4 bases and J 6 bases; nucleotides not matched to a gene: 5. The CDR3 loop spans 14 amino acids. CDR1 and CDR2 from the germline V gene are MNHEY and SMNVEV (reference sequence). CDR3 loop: CASSSRGQGVEQYF. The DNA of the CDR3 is TGTGCCAGCAGTTCAAGGGGACAGGGGGTCGAGCAGTACTTC.

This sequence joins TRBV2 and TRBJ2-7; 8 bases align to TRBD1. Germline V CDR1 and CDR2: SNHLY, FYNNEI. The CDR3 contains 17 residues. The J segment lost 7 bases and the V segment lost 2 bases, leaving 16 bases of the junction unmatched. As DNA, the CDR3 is TGTGCCAGCAGTGAACAGGGGGCCGTGGCCCCAGGGGGGGAGCAGTACTTC. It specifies CASSEQGAVAPGGEQYF.

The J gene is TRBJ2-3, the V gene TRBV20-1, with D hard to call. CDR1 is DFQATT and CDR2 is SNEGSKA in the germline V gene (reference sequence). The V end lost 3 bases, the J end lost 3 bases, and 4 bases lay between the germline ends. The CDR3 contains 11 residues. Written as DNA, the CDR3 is TGCAGTGCTAGGCGGACAGATACGCAGTATTTT. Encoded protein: CSARRTDTQYF.

CDR3 in DNA: TGTGCCAGCAGCTCCACTAGCACAGATACGCAGTATTTT. Amino acids: CASSSTSTDTQYF. V usage is TRBV7-2 and J usage is TRBJ2-3; D call uncertain. Germline values: CDR1 SGHTA, CDR2 FQGNSA. Trimming cost V 4 bases and J 0 bases, with 5 bases left between them. This CDR3 contains 13 residues.

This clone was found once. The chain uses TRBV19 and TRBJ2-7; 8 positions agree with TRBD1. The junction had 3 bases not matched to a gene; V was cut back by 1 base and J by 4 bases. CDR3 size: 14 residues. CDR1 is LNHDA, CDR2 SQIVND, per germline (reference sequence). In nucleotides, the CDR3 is TGTGCCAGTAGTATAGCAGGGGGCGGATACGAGCAGTACTTC. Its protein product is CASSIAGGGYEQYF. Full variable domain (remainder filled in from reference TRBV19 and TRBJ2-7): DGGITQSPKYLFRKEGQNVTLSCEQNLNHDAMYWYRQDPGQGLRLIYYSQIVNDFQKGDIAEGYSVSREKKESFPLTVTSAQKNPTAFYLCASSIAGGGYEQYFGPGTRLTVT.

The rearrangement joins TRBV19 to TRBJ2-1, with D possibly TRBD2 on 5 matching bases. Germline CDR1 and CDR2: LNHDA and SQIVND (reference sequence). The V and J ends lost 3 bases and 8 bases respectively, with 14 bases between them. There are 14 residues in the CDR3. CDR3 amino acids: CASSIMSGSHEQFF. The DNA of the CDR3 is TGTGCCAGTAGTATCATGTCGGGGAGTCATGAGCAGTTCTTC.

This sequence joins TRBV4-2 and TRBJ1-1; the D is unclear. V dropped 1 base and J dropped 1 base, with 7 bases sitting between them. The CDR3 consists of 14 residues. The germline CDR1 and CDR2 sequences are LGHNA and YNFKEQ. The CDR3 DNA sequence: TGTGCCAGCAGCCAAGTCCCCCAGAACACTGAAGCTTTCTTT. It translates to CASSQVPQNTEAFF.

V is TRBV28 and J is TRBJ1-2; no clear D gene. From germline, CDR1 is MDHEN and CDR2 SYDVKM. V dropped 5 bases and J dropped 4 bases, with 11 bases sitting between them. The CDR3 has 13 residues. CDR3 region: CASSRYGGYGYTF. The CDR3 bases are TGTGCCAGCAGTCGTTACGGTGGCTATGGCTACACCTTC.

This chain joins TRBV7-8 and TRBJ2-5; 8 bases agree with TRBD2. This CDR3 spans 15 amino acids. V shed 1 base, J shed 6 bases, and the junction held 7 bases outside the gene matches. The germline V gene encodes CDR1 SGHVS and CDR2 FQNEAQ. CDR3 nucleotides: TGTGCCAGCAGCTTAGTGTGGTTAGCGGGGAAGACCCAGTACTTC. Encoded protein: CASSLVWLAGKTQYF.

This CDR3 reads CASSLGRLNEQFF. DNA for the CDR3: TGTGCCAGCAGCCTGGGGCGGCTCAATGAGCAGTTCTTC. The genes are TRBV11-3 and TRBJ2-1, with D perhaps TRBD1 (5 bases). Trimming cost V 5 bases and J 6 bases, with 11 bases left between them. CDR1 and CDR2 from the germline V gene are SGHNT and YENEEA. The CDR3 contains 13 residues.

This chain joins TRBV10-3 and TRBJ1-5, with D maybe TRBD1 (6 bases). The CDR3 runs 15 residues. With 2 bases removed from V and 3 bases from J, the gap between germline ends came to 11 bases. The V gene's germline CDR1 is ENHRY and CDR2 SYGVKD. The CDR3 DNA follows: TGTGCCATCAGTGAGGGACAGAGCTCCAATCAGCCCCAGCATTTT. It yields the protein CAISEGQSSNQPQHF.

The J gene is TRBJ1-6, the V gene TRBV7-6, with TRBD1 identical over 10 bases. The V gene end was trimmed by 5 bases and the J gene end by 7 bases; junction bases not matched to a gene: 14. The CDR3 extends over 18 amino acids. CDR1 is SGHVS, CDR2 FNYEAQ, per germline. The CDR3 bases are TGTGCCAGCAGCGCGGGACAGGGGATGTGGGGCGCCAATTCACCCCTCCACTTT. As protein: CASSAGQGMWGANSPLHF.

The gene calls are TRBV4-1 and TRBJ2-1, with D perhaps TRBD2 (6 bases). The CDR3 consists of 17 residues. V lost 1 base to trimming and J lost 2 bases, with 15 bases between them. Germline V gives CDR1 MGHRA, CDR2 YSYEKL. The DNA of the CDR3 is TGCGCCAGCAGCCAAGTTACCGGGACTCCGCCCTACAATGAGCAGTTCTTC. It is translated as CASSQVTGTPPYNEQFF.

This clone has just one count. CDR3 DNA: TGTGCCAGCAGCCCCACCTTATCGCAGGGAGGTGGTAGAGCTTTCTTT. This sequence encodes CASSPTLSQGGGRAFF. This chain connects TRBV28 to TRBJ1-1; the D gene is possibly TRBD1 (5 bases). The CDR3 sequence is 16 residues long. Trimming pared 6 bases from V and 10 bases from J, leaving 27 bases between. In germline, CDR1 is MDHEN, CDR2 SYDVKM.

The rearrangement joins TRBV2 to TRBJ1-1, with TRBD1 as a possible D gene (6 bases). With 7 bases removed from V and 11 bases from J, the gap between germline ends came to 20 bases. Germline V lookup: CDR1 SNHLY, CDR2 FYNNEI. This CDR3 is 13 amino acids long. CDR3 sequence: CASTLKGGAGAFF. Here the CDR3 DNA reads TGTGCCAGCACTTTAAAGGGGGGGGCTGGGGCTTTCTTT.

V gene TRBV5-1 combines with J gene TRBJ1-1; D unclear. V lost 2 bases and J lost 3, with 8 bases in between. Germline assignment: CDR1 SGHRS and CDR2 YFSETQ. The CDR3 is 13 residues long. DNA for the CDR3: TGCGCCAGCAGCTTCGTTTCTGACACTGAAGCTTTCTTT. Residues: CASSFVSDTEAFF. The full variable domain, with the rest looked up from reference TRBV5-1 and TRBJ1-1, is KAGVTQTPRYLIKTRGQQVTLSCSPISGHRSVSWYQQTPGQGLQFLFEYFSETQRNKGNFPGRFSGRQFSNSRSEMNVSTLELGDSALYLCASSFVSDTEAFFGQGTRLTVV.

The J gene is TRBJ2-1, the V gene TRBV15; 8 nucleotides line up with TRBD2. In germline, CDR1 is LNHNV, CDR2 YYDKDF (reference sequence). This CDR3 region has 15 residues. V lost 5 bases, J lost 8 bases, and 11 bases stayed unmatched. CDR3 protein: CATSGSGGKGDEQFF. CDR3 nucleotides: TGTGCCACCAGCGGCTCGGGAGGGAAGGGGGATGAGCAGTTCTTC. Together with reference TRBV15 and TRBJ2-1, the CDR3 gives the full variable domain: DAMVIQNPRYQVTQFGKPVTLSCSQTLNHNVMYWYQQKSSQAPKLLFHYYDKDFNNEADTPDNFQSRRPNTSFCFLDIRSPGLGDTAMYLCATSGSGGKGDEQFFGPGTRLTVL.

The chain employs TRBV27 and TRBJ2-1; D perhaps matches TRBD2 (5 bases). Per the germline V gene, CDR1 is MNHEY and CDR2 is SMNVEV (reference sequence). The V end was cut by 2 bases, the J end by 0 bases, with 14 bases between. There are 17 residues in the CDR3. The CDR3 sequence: CASSLGPGRGSYNEQFF. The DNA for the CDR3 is TGTGCCAGCAGTTTAGGTCCAGGCCGGGGCTCCTACAATGAGCAGTTCTTC.

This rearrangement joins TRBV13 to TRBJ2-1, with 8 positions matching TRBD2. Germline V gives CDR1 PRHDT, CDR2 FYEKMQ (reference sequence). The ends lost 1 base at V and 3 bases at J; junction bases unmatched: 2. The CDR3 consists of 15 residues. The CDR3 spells CASSLAGGSYNEQFF. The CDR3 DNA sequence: TGTGCCAGCAGCTTAGCGGGAGGGAGCTACAATGAGCAGTTCTTC.

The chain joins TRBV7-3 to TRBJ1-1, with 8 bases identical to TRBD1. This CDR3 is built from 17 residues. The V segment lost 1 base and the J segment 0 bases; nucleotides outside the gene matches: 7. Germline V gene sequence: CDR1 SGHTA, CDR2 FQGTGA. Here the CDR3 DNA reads TGTGCCAGCAGCTTAAATGGGGACAGGTACCTGAACACTGAAGCTTTCTTT. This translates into CASSLNGDRYLNTEAFF.

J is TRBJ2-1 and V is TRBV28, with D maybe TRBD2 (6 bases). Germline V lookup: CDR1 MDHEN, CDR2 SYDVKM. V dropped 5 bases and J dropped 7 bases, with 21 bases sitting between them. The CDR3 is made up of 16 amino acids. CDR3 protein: CASSPLFSGRANEQFF. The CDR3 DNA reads TGTGCCAGCAGTCCCCTTTTTTCCGGGAGAGCAAATGAGCAGTTCTTC.

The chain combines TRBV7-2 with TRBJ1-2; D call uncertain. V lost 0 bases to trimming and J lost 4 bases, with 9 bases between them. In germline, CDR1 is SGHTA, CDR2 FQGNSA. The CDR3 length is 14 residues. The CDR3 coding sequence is TGTGCCAGCAGCTTAGCAGTGGAGGGCTATGGCTACACCTTC. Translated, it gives CASSLAVEGYGYTF.